A selection of T cell receptor beta chains follows, all from one sample in a study of identical twins. TCRdb itself ran the 5' RACE reads through MiXCR, one entry per CDR3 protein. The sample lists roughly 470,000 distinct CDR3 sequences, roughly an eighth occurring once. These records were also assigned to another study, of yellow fever vaccine responses in identical twins.

Sample: CD4+ T cells sorted from blood. The receptors here all came from a woman aged 18-29 years in good health. Both conserved end residues are part of each CDR3. A D gene is named only where the DNA matches it firmly. Not every row has a clone size; where given, it reads once, few, many or a size class.

TRBD2,TRBV9,17,TRBJ2-3,NA,CASSVDVLAGVVDTQYF,TGTGCCAGCAGCGTAGATGTACTAGCGGGAGTGGTAGATACGCAGTATTTT
NA,TRBV4-3,14,TRBJ2-7,many,CASSQGGLSYEQYF,TGCGCCAGCAGCCAAGGCGGCCTCTCCTACGAGCAGTACTTC
TRBD2,TRBV28,15,TRBJ2-1,few,CASSQTSGRRNEQFF,TGTGCCAGCAGTCAGACTAGCGGGAGGAGGAATGAGCAGTTCTTC
NA,TRBV29-1,13,TRBJ2-4,many,CSVRDDIGNIQYF,TGCAGCGTTCGGGACGACATCGGAAACATTCAGTACTTC
NA,TRBV11-3,14,TRBJ1-1,few,CASSSDAVNTEAFF,TGTGCCAGCAGCTCAGACGCAGTGAACACTGAAGCTTTCTTT
NA,TRBV7-9,15,TRBJ1-1,many,CASSLVEGGFSGAFF,TGTGCCAGCAGCTTAGTGGAGGGGGGGTTCAGTGGAGCTTTCTTT
NA,TRBV28,16,TRBJ2-7,NA,CASRPHVMGAIYEQYF,TGTGCCAGCAGGCCTCACGTAATGGGGGCGATCTACGAGCAGTACTTC
TRBD1,TRBV11-2,15,TRBJ2-1,NA,CASSLLRGLYNEQFF,TGTGCCAGCAGCTTACTCAGGGGGCTGTACAATGAGCAGTTCTTC
NA,TRBV30,16,TRBJ2-7,NA,CAWSVAGTKLYDEQYF,TGTGCCTGGAGTGTAGCAGGGACGAAACTCTATGACGAGCAGTACTTC
TRBD2,TRBV15,13,TRBJ2-5,few,CATRTSPGETQYF,TGTGCTACTAGGACTAGCCCTGGGGAGACCCAGTACTTC
TRBD1,TRBV5-5,17,TRBJ2-2,NA,CASSLGQRQGAGGELFF,TGTGCCAGCAGCTTGGGCCAACGACAGGGGGCAGGCGGGGAGCTGTTTTTT
NA,TRBV5-6,15,TRBJ2-1,NA,CASSPRQGSNNEQFF,TGTGCCAGCAGCCCGCGGCAGGGGTCGAACAATGAGCAGTTCTTC
TRBD2,TRBV7-2,15,TRBJ2-7,NA,CASSSNLAGDYEQYF,TGTGCCAGCAGCTCGAATCTAGCGGGGGACTACGAGCAGTACTTC
NA,TRBV20-1,14,TRBJ2-7,NA,CSAGRSRVPYEQYF,TGCAGTGCAGGTCGTTCGCGGGTCCCCTACGAGCAGTACTTC
NA,TRBV2,13,TRBJ1-1,NA,CASSGQTNTEAFF,TGTGCCAGCAGTGGACAGACGAACACTGAAGCTTTCTTT
TRBD2,TRBV7-2,16,TRBJ2-3,NA,CASSFVGLGASDTQYF,TGTGCCAGCAGCTTCGTGGGACTAGGAGCTTCAGATACGCAGTATTTT
NA,TRBV6-1,15,TRBJ1-1,few,CASSVSGQPVAEAFF,TGTGCCAGCAGTGTTAGTGGACAGCCAGTAGCTGAAGCTTTCTTT
NA,TRBV9,16,TRBJ1-1,NA,CASSVGTPGLNTEAFF,TGTGCCAGCAGCGTAGGAACCCCAGGGCTGAACACTGAAGCTTTCTTT
NA,TRBV7-6,15,TRBJ2-7,many,CASSLGPQVGHEQYF,TGTGCCAGCAGCTTAGGACCACAAGTCGGGCACGAGCAGTACTTC
TRBD1,TRBV3-1,16,TRBJ2-5,NA,CASSPDVQTGGETQYF,TGTGCCAGCAGCCCCGACGTTCAGACAGGGGGAGAGACCCAGTACTTC
TRBD2,TRBV2,13,TRBJ2-2,few,CASSGAGTGELFF,TGTGCCAGCAGCGGAGCGGGAACCGGGGAGCTGTTTTTT
TRBD2,TRBV12-3/TRBV12-4,15,TRBJ2-7,few,CASSRVAGGTYEQYF,TGTGCCAGCAGTCGCGTAGCGGGGGGGACCTACGAGCAGTACTTC
NA,TRBV12-3/TRBV12-4,11,TRBJ2-7,many,CASSRGLEQYF,TGTGCCAGCAGTCGGGGCCTCGAGCAGTACTTC
NA,TRBV6-5,12,TRBJ2-1,NA,CASIGGLNEQFF,TGTGCCAGCATAGGGGGGCTCAATGAGCAGTTCTTC
NA,TRBV29-1,14,TRBJ2-7,NA,CSVVEYTSSYEQYF,TGCAGCGTCGTAGAATATACAAGCTCCTACGAGCAGTACTTC
TRBD2,TRBV5-1,15,TRBJ2-2,few,CASARLAGDTGELFF,TGCGCCAGCGCGAGACTAGCGGGAGACACCGGGGAGCTGTTTTTT
NA,TRBV7-2,14,TRBJ2-5,NA,CASSPRTGLGTQYF,TGTGCCAGCAGCCCCAGGACGGGTTTGGGGACCCAGTACTTC
NA,TRBV20-1,14,TRBJ2-3,NA,CSAITDRGPDTQYF,TGCAGTGCTATCACGGACAGAGGCCCAGATACGCAGTATTTT
TRBD1,TRBV7-3,16,TRBJ2-5,NA,CASSSHAGQGGETQYF,TGTGCCAGCAGCTCCCACGCCGGACAGGGGGGGGAGACCCAGTACTTC
NA,TRBV10-1,13,TRBJ2-7,NA,CASSDRETYEQYF,TGCGCCAGCAGTGACAGGGAAACCTACGAGCAGTACTTC
TRBD2,TRBV20-1,14,TRBJ2-3,few,CSTGGGTARDTQYF,TGCAGTACCGGCGGGGGTACTGCACGGGATACGCAGTATTTT
TRBD1,TRBV6-5,16,TRBJ2-3,few,CASSYSPGQRTDTQYF,TGTGCCAGCAGTTACTCTCCGGGACAGCGCACAGATACGCAGTATTTT
NA,TRBV15,13,TRBJ1-2,few,CATSREGVGGYTF,TGTGCCACCAGCAGAGAGGGAGTAGGAGGCTACACCTTC
TRBD2,TRBV18,15,TRBJ2-7,few,CASSPIAGGAYEQYF,TGTGCCAGCTCACCTATAGCGGGGGGAGCATACGAGCAGTACTTC
NA,TRBV20-1,15,TRBJ2-3,NA,CSARDLATSTDTQYF,TGCAGTGCTAGAGATCTGGCAACTAGCACAGATACGCAGTATTTT
TRBD2,TRBV5-1,17,TRBJ2-2,once,CASSYSGTRGYSGELFF,TGCGCCAGCAGTTATTCGGGGACTAGAGGCTACTCCGGGGAGCTGTTTTTT
NA,TRBV28,14,TRBJ2-1,NA,CASSPGVFYNEQFF,TGTGCCAGCAGCCCAGGGGTGTTCTACAATGAGCAGTTCTTC